The rows below give T cell receptor beta chains drawn from one sample of a study of T-cell reconstitution after alpha-beta-depleted transplantation in children. Using its own MiXCR run on the PCR reads, TCRdb lists one record per CDR3 protein. The repertoire has 750,000 to 950,000 distinct CDR3 sequences, roughly 15% of them found once; the top ten carry roughly 4.8%. Sequencing was performed on PBMCs, mostly from graft donor cells, taken 360 days after TCRalphabeta/CD19-depleted stem cell transplant. The receptors originated from a male patient under 18 who had a stem cell transplant for acute lymphoblastic leukemia, so the T cells may come from the graft donor. CDR3s include the opening cysteine and the closing phenylalanine or tryptophan. A D gene is named only where the DNA matches it firmly. Size is stated for part of the rows, as once, few or many counts, or as a class when the clone is expanded.

V gene: TRBV4-1; J gene: TRBJ2-5; D gene: TRBD2; clone size: -; CDR3 DNA: TGCGCCAGCAGCCAAAATAGCGGGATTGGTGAGACCCAGTACTTC; CDR3 protein: CASSQNSGIGETQYF
V gene: TRBV20-1; J gene: TRBJ2-7; D gene: TRBD2; clone size: -; CDR3 DNA: TGCAGTGCTAGGAAGAGCGGGACCTCCCTCGAGCAGTACTTC; CDR3 protein: CSARKSGTSLEQYF
V gene: TRBV12-3/TRBV12-4; J gene: TRBJ1-1; D gene: -; clone size: -; CDR3 DNA: TGTGCCAGCAGTCTCCACATGGGCGCTGAAGCTTTCTTT; CDR3 protein: CASSLHMGAEAFF
V gene: TRBV27; J gene: TRBJ2-2; D gene: -; clone size: -; CDR3 DNA: TGTGCCAGTGCGACGGCGGTATCCGCAATCGGGGAGCTGTTTTTT; CDR3 protein: CASATAVSAIGELFF
V gene: TRBV25-1; J gene: TRBJ2-5; D gene: -; clone size: few; CDR3 DNA: TGTGCCAGCAGTGAACGCCGGACGGAGACCCAGTACTTC; CDR3 protein: CASSERRTETQYF
V gene: TRBV12-3/TRBV12-4; J gene: TRBJ2-7; D gene: -; clone size: -; CDR3 DNA: TGTGCCAGCAGTTGGGCAACCCCCGGGCCTAGCTCCTACGAGCAGTACTTC; CDR3 protein: CASSWATPGPSSYEQYF
V gene: TRBV5-1; J gene: TRBJ2-3; D gene: TRBD1; clone size: -; CDR3 DNA: TGCGCCAGCAGCTGGGGGACAGGCACAGATACGCAGTATTTT; CDR3 protein: CASSWGTGTDTQYF
V gene: TRBV5-6; J gene: TRBJ2-7; D gene: -; clone size: -; CDR3 DNA: TGTGCCAGCAGCTTGACCCCAGGGGCCAGCTTCTACGAGCAGTACTTC; CDR3 protein: CASSLTPGASFYEQYF
V gene: TRBV6-5; J gene: TRBJ1-1; D gene: -; clone size: -; CDR3 DNA: TGTGCCAGCGCATCCCTCAGGGGTGGCGCTGAAGCTTTCTTT; CDR3 protein: CASASLRGGAEAFF
V gene: TRBV7-3; J gene: TRBJ2-2; D gene: -; clone size: -; CDR3 DNA: TGTGCCAGCAGCTTCAACCTCGGGGAGCTGTTTTTT; CDR3 protein: CASSFNLGELFF
V gene: TRBV20-1; J gene: TRBJ1-1; D gene: -; clone size: many; CDR3 DNA: TGCAGTGCTAGGCGGCCCCCTGAAGCTTTCTTT; CDR3 protein: CSARRPPEAFF
V gene: TRBV3-1; J gene: TRBJ2-6; D gene: -; clone size: -; CDR3 DNA: TGTGCCAGCAGCCAAGAGCGGGCCTTCCTCTCTGGGGCCAACGTCCTGACTTTC; CDR3 protein: CASSQERAFLSGANVLTF
V gene: TRBV9; J gene: TRBJ2-5; D gene: -; clone size: -; CDR3 DNA: TGTGCCAGCAGCGTAGATAACGGCCTCCAAGAGACCCAGTACTTC; CDR3 protein: CASSVDNGLQETQYF
V gene: TRBV20-1; J gene: TRBJ2-2; D gene: -; clone size: few; CDR3 DNA: TGCAATTTCAGGGGATCCGGGGAGCTGTTTTTT; CDR3 protein: CNFRGSGELFF
V gene: TRBV6-5; J gene: TRBJ2-7; D gene: -; clone size: few; CDR3 DNA: TGTGCCAGCAGTTACAGTAGCGAGAGCGCCTACGAGCAGTACTTC; CDR3 protein: CASSYSSESAYEQYF
V gene: TRBV12-3/TRBV12-4; J gene: TRBJ2-1; D gene: -; clone size: -; CDR3 DNA: TGTGCCAGCAGTTTAGGAGCGAAGCAGTTCTTC; CDR3 protein: CASSLGAKQFF
V gene: TRBV13; J gene: TRBJ2-3; D gene: -; clone size: few; CDR3 DNA: TGTGCCAGCAGCGTAAGACCCTTATTAAATACGCAGTATTTT; CDR3 protein: CASSVRPLLNTQYF
V gene: TRBV5-1; J gene: TRBJ2-1; D gene: -; clone size: few; CDR3 DNA: TGCGCCAGCAGCTATGGTGGGAGTGAGCAGTTCTTC; CDR3 protein: CASSYGGSEQFF
V gene: TRBV20-1; J gene: TRBJ1-1; D gene: TRBD1; clone size: -; CDR3 DNA: TGCAGTGCTAGGGACAGGGAACCTGAAGCTTTCTTT; CDR3 protein: CSARDREPEAFF
V gene: TRBV6-2/TRBV6-3; J gene: TRBJ2-3; D gene: -; clone size: -; CDR3 DNA: TGTGCCAGCAGTCTTCGGAGGACAGGGGGATCTAGCGGGACCGGAGGAGATACGCAGTATTTT; CDR3 protein: CASSLRRTGGSSGTGGDTQYF
V gene: TRBV7-6; J gene: TRBJ1-2; D gene: -; clone size: few; CDR3 DNA: TGTGCCAGCAGCCTGGACAGATACTATGGCTACACCTTC; CDR3 protein: CASSLDRYYGYTF
V gene: TRBV7-9; J gene: TRBJ2-2; D gene: -; clone size: -; CDR3 DNA: TGTGCCAGCAGCTCGGAATCCGGGGAGCTGTTTTTT; CDR3 protein: CASSSESGELFF
V gene: TRBV7-3; J gene: TRBJ1-2; D gene: -; clone size: -; CDR3 DNA: TGTGCCAGCAGCTTAACTTGGGGGGGTTCGGACCATAGCTACACCTTC; CDR3 protein: CASSLTWGGSDHSYTF
V gene: TRBV6-5; J gene: TRBJ2-3; D gene: TRBD2; clone size: -; CDR3 DNA: TGTGCCAGCAGTTACCCCCCGCGGGAGGGTAGCACAGATACGCAGTATTTT; CDR3 protein: CASSYPPREGSTDTQYF
V gene: TRBV12-3/TRBV12-4; J gene: TRBJ2-5; D gene: -; clone size: many; CDR3 DNA: TGTGCCAGCAGTTCCTGGGACCGCCAAGAGACCCAGTACTTC; CDR3 protein: CASSSWDRQETQYF
V gene: TRBV18; J gene: TRBJ2-7; D gene: -; clone size: few; CDR3 DNA: TGTGCCAGCTCACCCCTTCTCTCCCACGAGCAGTACTTC; CDR3 protein: CASSPLLSHEQYF
V gene: TRBV20-1; J gene: TRBJ2-2; D gene: -; clone size: -; CDR3 DNA: TGCAGTGCTATCTACTACACCGGGGAGCTGTTTTTT; CDR3 protein: CSAIYYTGELFF
V gene: TRBV12-3/TRBV12-4; J gene: TRBJ2-3; D gene: -; clone size: few; CDR3 DNA: TGTGCCAGCAACCGATCGTGGGGGGGCCGCCCAGATACGCAGTATTTT; CDR3 protein: CASNRSWGGRPDTQYF
V gene: TRBV7-8; J gene: TRBJ2-3; D gene: TRBD2; clone size: -; CDR3 DNA: TGTGCCAGCAGCCGGGGACTAGTGGTTTGGTACACAGATACGCAGTATTTT; CDR3 protein: CASSRGLVVWYTDTQYF